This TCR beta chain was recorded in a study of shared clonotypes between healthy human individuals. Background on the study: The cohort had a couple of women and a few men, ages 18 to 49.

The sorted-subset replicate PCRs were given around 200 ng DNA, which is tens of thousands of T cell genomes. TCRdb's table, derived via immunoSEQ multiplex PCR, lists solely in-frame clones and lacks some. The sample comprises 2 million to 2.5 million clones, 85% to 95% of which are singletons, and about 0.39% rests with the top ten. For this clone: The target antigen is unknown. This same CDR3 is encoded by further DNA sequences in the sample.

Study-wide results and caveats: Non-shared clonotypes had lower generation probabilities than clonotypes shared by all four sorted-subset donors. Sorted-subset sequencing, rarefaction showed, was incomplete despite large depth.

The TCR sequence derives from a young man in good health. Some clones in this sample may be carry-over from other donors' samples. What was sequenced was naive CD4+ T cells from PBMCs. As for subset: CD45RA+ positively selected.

The DNA of the CDR3 is TGCGCCAGCAGCTTGGTTGGTGGCGAGCAGTACTTC. It translates to CASSLVGGEQYF. The rearrangement joins TRBV5-1 to TRBJ2-7, with D unclear. The germline gives CDR1 SGHRS, CDR2 YFSETQ. With 0 bases removed from V and 6 bases from J, the gap between germline ends came to 7 bases. The CDR3 runs 12 residues.